Listed here are 26 T cell receptor beta chains from one sample, sequenced in a study of monozygotic twins with inflammatory bowel disease (dated by TCRdb to the late 2010s). The library came from 5' RACE. The instrument was an Illumina HiSeq 2500. TCRdb reprocessed the reads and provides one entry for every CDR3 protein sequence; no DNA is given. The table held for this sample gives 300,000 to 400,000 distinct CDR3 sequences. Clones ranked in the top ten supply under 2.5% of the sample. The sequenced sample consisted of blood. The receptors were gathered from a human donor with ulcerative colitis or Crohn's disease, or a healthy co-twin of an affected twin (not recorded which).

J is TRBJ1-4 and V is TRBV6-1; TCRdb reports TRBD1, a call that lacks DNA to check it against. CDR1 and CDR2 from the germline V gene are MNHNS and SASEGT. The CDR3 covers 16 residues. The CDR3 reads CASRNGHLATNEKLFF.

The chain combines TRBV9 with TRBJ1-1; TCRdb picks TRBD1, but there is no DNA to check that call. Per germline, CDR1 SGDLS and CDR2 YYNGEE. The length of the CDR3 is 14 residues. The CDR3 is CASTKWGENTEAFF.

The chain couples TRBV29-1 to TRBJ2-3; TCRdb designates TRBD1, a call that cannot be tested without DNA. CDR3 length equals 14 residues. The V gene's germline CDR1 is SQVTM and CDR2 ANQGSEA. CDR3 region: CSVSGGDRTDTQYF.

The chain is built from TRBV29-1 and TRBJ2-7; TCRdb's D call of TRBD1 is untestable without DNA. Germline values: CDR1 SQVTM, CDR2 ANQGSEA. The CDR3 totals 14 residues. CDR3 sequence: CSVVSPERSYEQYF.

The chain carries TRBV5-4 and TRBJ2-3. The CDR3 is 16 residues long. Germline values: CDR1 SGHNT, CDR2 YYREEE (reference sequence). CDR3 region: CASSLRLASSTDTQYF.

J is TRBJ2-7 and V is TRBV7-9; TCRdb indicates TRBD2, and absent DNA this call remains unverified. The CDR3 covers 15 residues. Germline CDR1 SEHNR, CDR2 FQNEAQ (reference sequence). CDR3 loop: CASSLETTISYEQYF.

The rearrangement joins TRBV10-3 to TRBJ2-7. CDR3 length: 11 amino acids. Per germline, CDR1 ENHRY and CDR2 SYGVKD. CDR3 loop: CAISDNDEQYF.

J is TRBJ2-7 and V is TRBV29-1. This CDR3 contains 13 residues. Per the germline V gene, CDR1 is SQVTM and CDR2 is ANQGSEA. This CDR3 reads CSVEKGSSYEQYF.

V gene TRBV12-3 or TRBV12-4 combines with J gene TRBJ2-1. The CDR3 is 13 residues long. CDR3 loop: CASSLSLYNEQFF.

CDR3 residues: CASSPNREINEKLFF. The chain employs TRBV7-2 and TRBJ1-4; lacking DNA, the TRBD1 call made by TCRdb goes unchecked. The CDR3 runs 15 residues. Germline V gene lookup returns CDR1 SGHTA and CDR2 FQGNSA.

The rearrangement links TRBV3-1 to TRBJ2-1. This CDR3 spans 16 amino acids. Germline V gene sequence: CDR1 LGHDT, CDR2 YNNKEL (reference sequence). This CDR3 reads CASSQEVRDGWNEQFF.

CDR3 region: CASSLVGSQETQYF. This rearrangement joins TRBV7-6 to TRBJ2-5. The CDR3 runs to 14 residues. CDR1 is SGHVS, CDR2 FNYEAQ, per germline.

This chain connects TRBV10-3 to TRBJ2-1; without DNA, the TCRdb call of TRBD2 cannot be checked. The CDR3 totals 13 residues. Per the germline V gene, CDR1 is ENHRY and CDR2 is SYGVKD. CDR3 region: CAIQTSGGVEQFF.

The CDR3: CASSPPSRVSTDTQYF. The chain employs TRBV18 and TRBJ2-3. The germline V gene has CDR1 KGHSH and CDR2 LQKENI. The CDR3 extends over 16 amino acids.

CDR3 sequence reads: CAIRGDRAITGELFF. The J gene is TRBJ2-2, the V gene TRBV10-3; the TRBD2 assignment by TCRdb is unverifiable without DNA. Per the germline V gene, CDR1 is ENHRY and CDR2 is SYGVKD. The CDR3 extends over 15 amino acids.

This chain joins TRBV20-1 and TRBJ1-6. From germline, CDR1 is DFQATT and CDR2 SNEGSKA (reference sequence). This CDR3 comprises 13 residues. The CDR3: CSAQPDSNSPLHF.

The V and J genes are TRBV10-2 and TRBJ1-2. Germline lookup yields CDR1 WSHSY and CDR2 SAAADI. The CDR3 runs 13 residues. This chain's CDR3 is CANSAALGGGYTF.

CDR3: CSARDAGRSENNSPLHF. This chain uses TRBV20-1 with TRBJ1-6. CDR3 size: 17 residues. Germline assignment: CDR1 DFQATT and CDR2 SNEGSKA (reference sequence).

The rearrangement joins TRBV7-9 to TRBJ2-2; without DNA, the TCRdb call of TRBD1 cannot be checked. CDR1 and CDR2 from the germline V gene are SEHNR and FQNEAQ (reference sequence). The CDR3 is made up of 13 amino acids. CDR3: CASKVEGPGELFF.

The rearrangement uses TRBV6-2 or TRBV6-3 and TRBJ2-1. The CDR3 extends over 14 amino acids. Germline CDR1 reads MNHEY; CDR2 reads SVGEGT. CDR3 protein: CASSLTMAYNEQFF.

This CDR3 is CASSSTGFTEAFF. The rearrangement links TRBV27 to TRBJ1-1; lacking DNA, the TRBD1 call made by TCRdb goes unchecked. Looked up from germline, CDR1 is MNHEY and CDR2 is SMNVEV (reference sequence). The CDR3 has 13 amino acids.

The chain joins TRBV27 to TRBJ2-7; lacking DNA, the TRBD1 call made by TCRdb goes unchecked. This CDR3 spans 14 amino acids. Germline assignment: CDR1 MNHEY and CDR2 SMNVEV (reference sequence). CDR3 in amino acids: CASGRAGDSYEQYF.

This CDR3 is CASSKTGLAVLDTQYF. This chain connects TRBV7-9 to TRBJ2-3; TCRdb selects TRBD2, and the lack of DNA leaves this call unchecked. Germline CDR1 is SEHNR and CDR2 is FQNEAQ (reference sequence). This CDR3 comprises 16 residues.

The chain couples TRBV27 to TRBJ2-7. CDR1 and CDR2 (germline): MNHEY, SMNVEV (reference sequence). The CDR3 has 13 residues. CDR3 sequence: CASSPTYTYEQYF.

The chain employs TRBV20-1 and TRBJ2-3; TCRdb's D call of TRBD1 is untestable without DNA. The CDR3 length is 17 residues. Per the germline V gene, CDR1 is DFQATT and CDR2 is SNEGSKA (reference sequence). The CDR3 reads CSATRQGMVRHTDTQYF.

This chain joins TRBV9 and TRBJ2-7; TCRdb gives TRBD1 as the D gene, but with no DNA this cannot be confirmed. The CDR3 covers 16 residues. Per germline, CDR1 SGDLS and CDR2 YYNGEE. The CDR3 sequence is CASSVSPTGMSYEQYF.